One and the same sample provided the 9 T cell receptor beta chains below, sequenced in a study of blood T cell repertoires in COVID-19. Profiling relied on immunoSEQ multiplex PCR, and the TCRdb table lists in-frame clones only, not all of them. The sample records over 200,000 clones, about 90% being singletons. Sequenced sample: peripheral blood. These receptor sequences come from a man between 35 and 55 years old with active or convalescent COVID-19.

This clone was detected only once. V and J are TRBV28 and TRBJ1-1; 8 positions agree with TRBD1. V trimming: 2 bases; J trimming: 0 bases; junction bases outside the gene matches: 11. The CDR3 length is 18 residues. Looked up from germline, CDR1 is MDHEN and CDR2 is SYDVKM. CDR3 in DNA: TGTGCCAGCAGTTTACACCTGGGGACAGGTCTCATGAACACTGAAGCTTTCTTT. It is translated as CASSLHLGTGLMNTEAFF.

The table lists this clone with a count of one. V usage is TRBV19 and J usage is TRBJ2-7, with 7 bases aligning to TRBD1. The J segment lost 3 bases and the V segment lost 5 bases, leaving 4 bases of the junction unmatched. Per the germline V gene, CDR1 is LNHDA and CDR2 is SQIVND (reference sequence). The CDR3 has 13 residues. The CDR3 sequence is CASSPGGIYEQYF. CDR3 DNA: TGTGCCAGTAGTCCAGGGGGTATCTACGAGCAGTACTTC.

The V gene is TRBV6-1, the J gene TRBJ1-6; 7 nucleotides align to TRBD1. CDR1 is MNHNS, CDR2 SASEGT, per germline. V lost 7 bases and J lost 8; bases outside the gene matches: 11. This CDR3 has 15 amino acids. The CDR3 protein is CASKSPGQPYSPLHF. CDR3 nucleotide sequence: TGTGCCAGCAAATCACCGGGACAGCCTTATTCACCCCTCCACTTT.

The genes are TRBV9 and TRBJ1-2, with D tentatively TRBD1 (6 bases). Germline V gene sequence: CDR1 SGDLS, CDR2 YYNGEE. CDR3 length: 15 residues. V shed 1 base and J shed 6 bases, with 16 bases lying between them. CDR3 region: CASSVNRDTDHGYTF. CDR3 bases: TGTGCCAGCAGCGTAAACCGGGACACTGATCATGGCTACACCTTC.

The chain has TRBV7-9 and TRBJ1-4; the D gene is possibly TRBD1 (5 bases). With 3 bases removed from V and 3 bases from J, the gap between germline ends came to 8 bases. In germline, CDR1 is SEHNR, CDR2 FQNEAQ (reference sequence). This CDR3 is 14 amino acids long. This chain's CDR3 is CASSLGQPNEKLFF. DNA of the CDR3: TGTGCCAGCAGCTTGGGGCAGCCTAATGAAAAACTGTTTTTT.

This chain joins TRBV28 and TRBJ1-5; 12 bases are a match to TRBD1. J lost 7 bases, V lost 6 bases, and 10 bases had no gene match. This CDR3 is 16 amino acids long. Looked up from germline, CDR1 is MDHEN and CDR2 is SYDVKM. CDR3 nucleotide sequence: TGTGCCAGCAGACCTACCGGGACAGGGGGCGGGCAGCCCCAGCATTTT. It codes for CASRPTGTGGGQPQHF.

V usage is TRBV7-9 and J usage is TRBJ2-7, with TRBD2 identical over 11 bases. CDR3 length: 15 amino acids. The germline CDR1 and CDR2 sequences are SEHNR and FQNEAQ (reference sequence). J lost 5 bases, V lost 5 bases, and 8 bases had no gene match. The CDR3 loop reads CASSQGLAALDEQYF. The CDR3 DNA reads as TGTGCCAGCAGCCAGGGACTAGCGGCTTTAGACGAGCAGTACTTC.

This chain uses TRBV3-1 (or the pseudogene TRBV3-2) with TRBJ1-5; D possibly corresponds to TRBD1 (6 bases). Germline CDR1 and CDR2: LGHDT and YNNKEL (reference sequence). Trimming left V 3 bases short and J 3 bases short, with 12 bases between. The CDR3 contains 15 residues. In nucleotides, the CDR3 is TGTGCCAGCAGCCACTCGGACAGAGACAATCAGCCCCAGCATTTT. Its protein is CASSHSDRDNQPQHF.

The chain joins TRBV6-4 to TRBJ2-2; D uncertain. V lost 8 bases and J 6 bases, leaving 10 bases between the germline ends. This CDR3 comprises 12 residues. Germline loops: CDR1 MRHNA, CDR2 SNTAGT. CDR3 nucleotides: TGTGCCAGCCAAACAAGCGCCGGGGAGCTGTTTTTT. This encodes CASQTSAGELFF.